These 23 T cell receptor beta chains share one sample of origin, sequenced in a study of Ad26.COV2.S vaccination and SARS-CoV-2 variants. Sequencing used immunoSEQ multiplex PCR; TCRdb keeps in-frame clones, though not all of them. The sample yields 440,000 or so clones, roughly 88% seen once. Sample treatment: about 20 received Ad26.COV2.S at low or high dose, single or two shots; about five received placebo; per-sample allocation not given. Samples analyzed were those drawn on day 63 after the first vaccine or placebo injection. The sequences come from peripheral blood, collected in a trial of Ad26.COV2.S vaccine versus placebo. These receptors were taken from a person aged 18 to 65 who received the Ad26.COV2.S COVID-19 vaccine or a placebo.

The chain couples TRBV12-3 or TRBV12-4 to TRBJ2-7; D might be TRBD2 (5 bases). CDR3 size: 13 residues. Deletions cut 5 bases from V and 4 bases from J, with 12 bases between. CDR3: CASSPGVAYEQYF. CDR3 coding DNA: TGTGCCAGCAGTCCCGGGGTTGCGTACGAGCAGTACTTC.

The chain uses TRBV28 and TRBJ2-1; D is undetermined. Germline-derived CDR1 and CDR2 are MDHEN and SYDVKM. The CDR3 sequence is 15 residues long. The ends were cut back, 6 bases at V and 5 bases at J, with 17 bases in the middle. The CDR3 loop is CASSRVAFPDNEQFF. DNA of the CDR3: TGTGCCAGCAGCCGGGTGGCTTTTCCGGACAATGAGCAGTTCTTC.

V gene TRBV10-3 combines with J gene TRBJ2-7; 8 nucleotides match TRBD2. This CDR3 comprises 13 residues. The junction had 6 bases not matched to a gene; V was cut back by 7 bases and J by 4 bases. Germline-derived CDR1 and CDR2 are ENHRY and SYGVKD. DNA for the CDR3: TGTGCCATCATGAGCGGGAGCCGGTACGAGCAGTACTTC. The encoded protein is CAIMSGSRYEQYF.

J is TRBJ2-1 and V is TRBV6-5; 7 positions match TRBD2. Per germline, CDR1 MNHEY and CDR2 SVGAGI. The V segment lost 4 bases and the J segment 7 bases; nucleotides outside the gene matches: 4. The length of the CDR3 is 13 residues. This CDR3 is CASSLAGGNEQFF. CDR3 sequence (DNA): TGTGCCAGCAGTTTAGCGGGTGGGAATGAGCAGTTCTTC.

The chain couples TRBV18 to TRBJ2-5, with 8 bases aligning to TRBD2. Germline loops: CDR1 KGHSH, CDR2 LQKENI. The CDR3 contains 18 residues. V lost 3 bases to trimming and J lost 2 bases; unmatched junction nucleotides: 14. The CDR3 spells CASSPRAGAPGGQETQYF. For the CDR3, the DNA is TGTGCCAGCTCACCTCGAGCGGGAGCCCCGGGGGGACAAGAGACCCAGTACTTC.

The chain links TRBV5-4 to TRBJ2-7; 9 positions agree with TRBD2. CDR1 is SGHNT, CDR2 YYREEE, per germline (reference sequence). The junction had 5 bases not matched to a gene; V was cut back by 0 bases and J by 1 base. The CDR3 has 16 amino acids. The CDR3 nucleotides read TGTGCCAGCAGCTTGGCCGGCGGGAGGGCGTCCTACGAGCAGTACTTC. It encodes CASSLAGGRASYEQYF.

The chain links TRBV4-2 to TRBJ2-7; no firm D call. CDR1 is LGHNA and CDR2 is YNFKEQ in the germline V gene. CDR3 size: 11 residues. V was trimmed by 6 bases and J by 6 bases, leaving 9 bases between them. The DNA of the CDR3 is TGTGCCAGCAGATCCACTGGCGAGCAGTACTTC. Protein: CASRSTGEQYF.

The chain links TRBV19 to TRBJ2-1; maybe TRBD2 (6 bases). The CDR3 is 13 amino acids. Between the trimmed V and J ends, which lost 3 bases and 6 bases, there was a span of 9 bases. Germline values: CDR1 LNHDA, CDR2 SQIVND (reference sequence). The CDR3 DNA sequence: TGTGCCAGTAGTATGACGGGAGTCAATGAGCAGTTCTTC. This gives the protein CASSMTGVNEQFF.

J is TRBJ2-3 and V is TRBV23-1; D may correspond to TRBD1 or TRBD2 (9 bases each). TRBV23-1 is sorted into the ORF group, with uncertain function. Between the trimmed V and J ends, which lost 11 bases and 1 base, there was a span of 40 bases. This CDR3 spans 22 amino acids. This CDR3 is CAAEGQGVFLAGVRAGTDTQYF. Here the CDR3 DNA reads TGCGCCGCCGAGGGACAGGGAGTTTTTTTAGCGGGAGTTAGGGCGGGCACAGATACGCAGTATTTT.

The CDR3 protein is CASSVDRGGTDTQYF. CDR3 sequence (DNA): TGTGCCAGCAGCGTAGACAGGGGTGGCACAGATACGCAGTATTTT. The chain recombines TRBV9 with TRBJ2-3, with 7 bases matching TRBD1. With V trimmed by 0 bases and J by 1 base, 2 bases remained unmatched. From germline, CDR1 is SGDLS and CDR2 YYNGEE. This CDR3 region has 15 residues. Full variable domain (outside the CDR3, taken from reference TRBV9 and TRBJ2-3): DSGVTQTPKHLITATGQRVTLRCSPRSGDLSVYWYQQSLDQGLQFLIQYYNGEERAKGNILERFSAQQFPDLHSELNLSSLELGDSALYFCASSVDRGGTDTQYFGPGTRLTVL.

The rearrangement uses TRBV5-1 and TRBJ2-7; the D call may be TRBD1 or TRBD2 (6 bases each). V was clipped by 0 bases and J by 9 bases, with 16 bases between them. The CDR3 sequence is 14 residues long. Germline CDR1 is SGHRS and CDR2 is YFSETQ. In DNA, the CDR3 is TGCGCCAGCAGCTTGGCCAGCGGAGGGGGAGGGCAGTACTTC. It translates to CASSLASGGGGQYF.

The chain joins TRBV10-3 to TRBJ2-3, with D maybe TRBD2 (6 bases). The CDR3 loop spans 12 amino acids. V was cut by 0 bases and J by 8 bases, with 6 bases left in between. The V gene's germline CDR1 is ENHRY and CDR2 SYGVKD. DNA of the CDR3: TGTGCCATCAGTGAGTCGGAGGGTACGCAGTATTTT. Its translation: CAISESEGTQYF.

The CDR3 nucleotides are TGTGCCACCCCGATATATGAGCAGTTCTTC. Translation gives CATPIYEQFF. The chain employs TRBV19 and TRBJ2-1; D remains unclear. V dropped 10 bases and J dropped 8 bases, with 9 bases sitting between them. The CDR3 totals 10 residues. CDR1 and CDR2 (germline): LNHDA, SQIVND (reference sequence).

This clone came up a few times. The chain has TRBV28 and TRBJ2-5; 7 bases are shared with TRBD1. V trimming: 5 bases; J trimming: 5 bases; junction bases outside the gene matches: 14. The CDR3 sequence is 16 residues long. From germline, CDR1 is MDHEN and CDR2 SYDVKM. The DNA for the CDR3 is TGTGCCAGCAGTCCTGCCGCTCAGGGGGTTGGGGAGACCCAGTACTTC. Translating gives CASSPAAQGVGETQYF.

The chain carries TRBV2 and TRBJ2-2; no firm D call. Trimming removed 6 bases from V and 2 bases from J, with 1 base in between. The CDR3 sequence is 11 residues long. CDR1 is SNHLY and CDR2 is FYNNEI in the germline V gene. CDR3 nucleotide sequence: TGTGCCAGCAGAAACACCGGGGAGCTGTTTTTT. It is translated as CASRNTGELFF.

The chain combines TRBV14 with TRBJ2-1, with 9 bases fitting TRBD2. The CDR3 is 17 amino acids. J was trimmed by 4 bases and V by 1 base; bases with no gene match: 8. The germline CDR1 and CDR2 sequences are SGHDN and FVKESK. The CDR3 spells CASSQALFSGRYNEQFF. The CDR3 region has the DNA TGTGCCAGCAGCCAAGCGCTTTTTAGCGGGAGATACAATGAGCAGTTCTTC.

As concerns this clone: The same CDR3 arises from other DNA sequences in this sample as well. The chain has TRBV30 and TRBJ2-1; D is possibly TRBD2 (5 bases). CDR1 and CDR2 from the germline V gene are GTSNPN and SVGIG (reference sequence). There are 11 residues in the CDR3. V lost 2 bases to trimming and J lost 6 bases, with 5 bases between them. Here the CDR3 DNA reads TGTGCCTGGAGTCGGGGCAATGAGCAGTTCTTC. Translating it yields CAWSRGNEQFF.

This clone was found a few times. This sample includes further DNA sequences coding for the same CDR3. The rearrangement joins TRBV9 to TRBJ1-5; D is undetermined. V lost 0 bases, J lost 0 bases, and 4 bases lay in between. The CDR3 extends over 14 amino acids. The germline V gene has CDR1 SGDLS and CDR2 YYNGEE. The CDR3 reads CASSVEGSNQPQHF. The CDR3 region has the DNA TGTGCCAGCAGCGTAGAAGGTAGCAATCAGCCCCAGCATTTT.

The chain couples TRBV2 to TRBJ2-7; tentative D call: TRBD1 (6 bases). V lost 5 bases and J 3 bases, leaving 8 bases between the germline ends. Germline values: CDR1 SNHLY, CDR2 FYNNEI. This CDR3 has 12 amino acids. The CDR3 region has the DNA TGTGCCAGCAGTACGGACAGCTACGAGCAGTACTTC. Translated: CASSTDSYEQYF.

The chain combines TRBV6-2 or TRBV6-3 with TRBJ2-7; weak D call: TRBD2 (5 bases). Between the trimmed V and J ends, which lost 0 bases and 11 bases, there was a span of 17 bases. This CDR3 spans 14 amino acids. Germline V gene lookup returns CDR1 MNHEY and CDR2 SVGEGT. This CDR3 reads CASSYSRSGGAEYF. The CDR3 DNA follows: TGTGCCAGCAGTTACTCGAGGAGCGGCGGCGCGGAGTACTTC.

CDR3 amino acids: CASSVRGLNEQFF. DNA of the CDR3: TGTGCCAGCAGCGTGAGGGGATTGAATGAGCAGTTCTTC. The V gene is TRBV11-3, the J gene TRBJ2-1; D tentatively reads TRBD1 or TRBD2 (5 bases each). Germline assignment: CDR1 SGHNT and CDR2 YENEEA. The CDR3 loop spans 13 amino acids. Trimming pared 5 bases from V and 7 bases from J, leaving 12 bases between.

The rearrangement uses TRBV2 and TRBJ2-1; the D is unclear. Between the trimmed V and J ends, which lost 0 bases and 3 bases, there was a span of 9 bases. CDR1 is SNHLY and CDR2 is FYNNEI in the germline V gene. The CDR3 extends over 15 amino acids. The CDR3 protein is CASSEARNNYNEQFF. The CDR3 coding sequence is TGTGCCAGCAGTGAAGCGAGGAATAACTACAATGAGCAGTTCTTC.

This chain uses TRBV19 with TRBJ2-1; a possible D gene is TRBD2 (6 bases). With 1 base removed from V and 6 bases from J, the gap between germline ends came to 10 bases. Germline V lookup: CDR1 LNHDA, CDR2 SQIVND (reference sequence). The CDR3 has 14 residues. Here the CDR3 reads CASSIVGGTNEQFF. The CDR3 DNA reads TGTGCCAGTAGTATAGTGGGCGGGACCAATGAGCAGTTCTTC.